These 4 T cell receptor beta chains were all obtained from the same sample, sequenced in a study of T cell responses to AZD1222 COVID-19 vaccine. Profiled with immunoSEQ multiplex PCR; TCRdb holds only in-frame clones, not every one. The sample contains more than 110,000 clones, 80% to 95% of which appear only once. Sequenced material: peripheral blood, taken 28 days after the second AZD1222 dose. The source of these receptors is an adult who received the AZD1222 COVID-19 vaccine.

In the case of this clone: The DNA is left out, because the CDR3 cannot be placed on it with certainty; the CDR3 is given as TCRdb lists it. V gene TRBV28 combines with J gene TRBJ2-5; the table's D call, TRBD1, was not checked against the DNA. The germline gives CDR1 MDHEN, CDR2 SYDVKM. The CDR3 spans 19 amino acids, including both terminal residues. The CDR3: CASSLWEPRLVSGQGTQYF.

The rearrangement links TRBV15 to TRBJ1-6, with 8 positions matching TRBD1. The CDR3 runs to 15 residues. CDR1 is LNHNV and CDR2 is YYDKDF in the germline V gene (reference sequence). Unmatched junction bases numbered 3, after V lost 5 bases and J lost 3 bases. The CDR3 nucleotides are TGTGCCACCAGCGGTGACAGGGGCTATAATTCACCCCTCCACTTT. This encodes CATSGDRGYNSPLHF.

V gene TRBV29-1 combines with J gene TRBJ2-7; D is unclear. Trimming pared 1 base from V and 2 bases from J, leaving 6 bases between. This CDR3 spans 12 amino acids. Germline CDR1 and CDR2: SQVTM and ANQGSEA. CDR3 in DNA: TGCAGCGTTGAAGGCAGAGCCTACGAGCAGTACTTC. Translating it yields CSVEGRAYEQYF.

The chain carries TRBV25-1 and TRBJ2-7, with 8 bases fitting TRBD1. Germline CDR1 reads MGHDK; CDR2 reads SYGVNS. There are 15 residues in the CDR3. V lost 3 bases to trimming and J lost 3 bases; unmatched junction nucleotides: 7. The CDR3 DNA reads as TGTGCCAGCAGTGATACCGGACAGGGCTACTACGAGCAGTACTTC. It encodes CASSDTGQGYYEQYF.